The text below deals with one TCR beta chain. Its target is unknown. TCRdb's table, derived via immunoSEQ multiplex PCR, lists solely in-frame clones and lacks some. The sample carries around 190,000 clones, about 85% recorded once. Trimming took off 4 bases at V and 1 base at J, with 14 bases between the two ends. CDR1 and CDR2 from the germline V gene are SGDLS and YYNGEE. CDR3 length: 15 amino acids. This specimen comes from a study of cytomegalovirus exposure and HLA in healthy donors. Whole-study results and caveats: The study labeled 164 TCR beta chains cytomegalovirus-associated.

Sequences were obtained from PBMCs. The clonotype originates from a man between 18 and 35 years old in good health and CMV-seropositive. The chain uses TRBV9 and TRBJ2-5, with D possibly matching TRBD1 (6 bases). This chain's CDR3 is CASSLGDNLQETQYF. CDR3 nucleotides: TGTGCCAGCAGCCTCGGGGACAACCTCCAAGAGACCCAGTACTTC.